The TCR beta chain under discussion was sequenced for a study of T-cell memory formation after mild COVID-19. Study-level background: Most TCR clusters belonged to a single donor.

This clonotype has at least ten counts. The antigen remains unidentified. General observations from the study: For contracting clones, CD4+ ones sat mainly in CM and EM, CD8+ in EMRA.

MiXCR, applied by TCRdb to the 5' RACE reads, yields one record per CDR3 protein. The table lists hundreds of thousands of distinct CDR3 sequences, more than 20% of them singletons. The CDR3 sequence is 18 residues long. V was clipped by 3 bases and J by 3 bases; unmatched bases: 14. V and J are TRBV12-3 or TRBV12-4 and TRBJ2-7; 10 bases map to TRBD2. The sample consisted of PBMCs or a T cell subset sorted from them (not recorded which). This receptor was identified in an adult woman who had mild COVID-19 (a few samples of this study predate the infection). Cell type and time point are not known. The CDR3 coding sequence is TGTGCCAGCAGTTTGGGGCTAGCGGGAGCTACCAGAGTCTACGAGCAGTACTTC. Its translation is CASSLGLAGATRVYEQYF.